Below, one T cell receptor (beta chain) is given with its context. Its target is not known. The sample originates from a study of cytomegalovirus exposure and HLA in healthy donors. Study observations and caveats: Sequencing probably produced one cluster of sequence variants that were highly shared. CMV serostatus alone was available as immune exposure information.

This CDR3 is built from 14 residues. Germline loops: CDR1 SNHLY, CDR2 FYNNEI. Trimming took 8 bases from V and 7 from J; bases not matched to a gene: 7. The PCR was carried out with 60 Vbeta primers and 13 Jbeta primers. Under the authors' procedure: In a later analysis, of 80 million to 90 million unique beta chains, roughly 10 million appeared in at least two donors. Using immunoSEQ multiplex PCR, the repertoire was profiled, and TCRdb retains in-frame clones only, with some absent. Clonal size and the V and J genes are those of that table, whereas D and trimming came from the DNA. The sample records under 150,000 clones, about 80% being singletons.

The sequenced material came from PBMCs. The clonotype originates from a woman in her 40s in good health and CMV-seronegative. The chain has TRBV2 and TRBJ1-4; 10 nucleotides align to TRBD1. The CDR3 region has the DNA TGTGCCAGCGGACAGGGGGGGGCCGGTGAAAAACTGTTTTTT. Translating gives CASGQGGAGEKLFF.